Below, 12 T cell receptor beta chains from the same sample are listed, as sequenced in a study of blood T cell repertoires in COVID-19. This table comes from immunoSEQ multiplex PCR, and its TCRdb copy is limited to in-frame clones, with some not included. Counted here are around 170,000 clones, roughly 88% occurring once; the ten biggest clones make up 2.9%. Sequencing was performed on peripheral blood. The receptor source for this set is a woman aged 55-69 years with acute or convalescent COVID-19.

CDR3 region: CASSRGGINQETQYF. The DNA of the CDR3 is TGTGCCAGCAGCCGGGGCGGAATAAACCAAGAGACCCAGTACTTC. The V and J genes are TRBV3-1 (or the pseudogene TRBV3-2) and TRBJ2-5, with D maybe TRBD1 (5 bases). Trimming took 4 bases from V and 0 from J, leaving 12 bases between them. CDR1 LGHDT and CDR2 YNNKEL come from the germline V gene (reference sequence). The CDR3 loop spans 15 amino acids.

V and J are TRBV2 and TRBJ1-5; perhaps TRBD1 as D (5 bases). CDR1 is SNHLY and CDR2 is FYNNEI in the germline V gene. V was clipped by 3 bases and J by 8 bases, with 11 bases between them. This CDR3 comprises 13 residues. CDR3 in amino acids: CASSEEGGEPQHF. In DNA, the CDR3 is TGTGCCAGCAGTGAGGAGGGAGGGGAGCCCCAGCATTTT.

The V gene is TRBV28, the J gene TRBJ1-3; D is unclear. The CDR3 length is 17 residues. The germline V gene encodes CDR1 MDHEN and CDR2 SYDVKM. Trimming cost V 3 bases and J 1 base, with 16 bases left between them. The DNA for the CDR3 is TGTGCCAGCAGTTTGCCCCCGAGGGTCCGGTCTGGAAACACCATATATTTT. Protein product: CASSLPPRVRSGNTIYF.

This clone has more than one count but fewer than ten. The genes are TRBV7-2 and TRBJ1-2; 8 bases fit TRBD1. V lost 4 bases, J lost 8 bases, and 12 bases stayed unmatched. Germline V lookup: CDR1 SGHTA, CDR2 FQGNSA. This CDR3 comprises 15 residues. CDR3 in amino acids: CASSSRDRSFEGYTF. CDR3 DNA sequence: TGTGCCAGCAGCTCGCGGGACAGGTCATTTGAAGGCTACACCTTC.

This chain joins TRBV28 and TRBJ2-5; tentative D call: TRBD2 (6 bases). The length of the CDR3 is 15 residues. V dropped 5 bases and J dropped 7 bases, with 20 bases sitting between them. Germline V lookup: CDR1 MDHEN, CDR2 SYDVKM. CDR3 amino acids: CASSQPGLPKGTQYF. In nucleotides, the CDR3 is TGTGCCAGCAGTCAACCGGGACTCCCTAAAGGGACCCAGTACTTC.

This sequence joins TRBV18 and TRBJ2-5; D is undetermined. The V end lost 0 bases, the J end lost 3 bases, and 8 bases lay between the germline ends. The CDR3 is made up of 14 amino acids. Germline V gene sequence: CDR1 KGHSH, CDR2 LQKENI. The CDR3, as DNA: TGTGCCAGCTCACCACCTATTTGCGAAGAGACCCAGTACTTC. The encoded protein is CASSPPICEETQYF.

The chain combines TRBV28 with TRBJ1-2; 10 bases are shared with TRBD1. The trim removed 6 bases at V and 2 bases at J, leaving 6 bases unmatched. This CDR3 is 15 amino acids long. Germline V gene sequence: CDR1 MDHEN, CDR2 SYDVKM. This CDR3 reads CASRRQGAGNYGYTF. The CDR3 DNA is TGTGCCAGCAGGAGACAGGGGGCGGGAAACTATGGCTACACCTTC.

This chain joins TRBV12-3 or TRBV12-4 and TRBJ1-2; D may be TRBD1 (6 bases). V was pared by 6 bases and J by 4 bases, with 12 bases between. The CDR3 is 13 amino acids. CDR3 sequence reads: CASSPSDSYGYTF. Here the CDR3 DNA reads TGTGCCAGCAGCCCGTCGGACAGCTATGGCTACACCTTC.

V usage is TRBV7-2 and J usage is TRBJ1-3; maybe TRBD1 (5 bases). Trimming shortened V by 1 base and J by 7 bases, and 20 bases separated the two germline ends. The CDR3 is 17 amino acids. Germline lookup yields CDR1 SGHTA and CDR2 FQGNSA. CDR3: CASSLGYGPGGVNTIYF. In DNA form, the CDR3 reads TGTGCCAGCAGCTTAGGATATGGGCCGGGGGGGGTCAACACCATATATTTT.

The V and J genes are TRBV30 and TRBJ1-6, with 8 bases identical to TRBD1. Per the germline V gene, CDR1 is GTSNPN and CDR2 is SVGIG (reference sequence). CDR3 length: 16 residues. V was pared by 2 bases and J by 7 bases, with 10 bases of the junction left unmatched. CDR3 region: CAWSSLQGAGNSPLHF. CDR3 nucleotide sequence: TGTGCCTGGAGTAGTCTTCAGGGGGCTGGGAATTCACCCCTCCACTTT.

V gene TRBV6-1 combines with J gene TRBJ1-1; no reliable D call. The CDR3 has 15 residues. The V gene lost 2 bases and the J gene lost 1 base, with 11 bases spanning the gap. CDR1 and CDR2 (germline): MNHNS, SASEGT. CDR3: CASSETPGTNTEAFF. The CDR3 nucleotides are TGTGCCAGCAGTGAAACCCCAGGCACGAACACTGAAGCTTTCTTT.

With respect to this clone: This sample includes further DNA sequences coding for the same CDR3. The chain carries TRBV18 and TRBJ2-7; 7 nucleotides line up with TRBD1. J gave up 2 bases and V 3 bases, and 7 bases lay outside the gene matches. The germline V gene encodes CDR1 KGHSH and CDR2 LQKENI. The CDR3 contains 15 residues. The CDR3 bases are TGTGCCAGCTCACCCTCCCGGGACAGAACCTACGAGCAGTACTTC. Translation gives CASSPSRDRTYEQYF.